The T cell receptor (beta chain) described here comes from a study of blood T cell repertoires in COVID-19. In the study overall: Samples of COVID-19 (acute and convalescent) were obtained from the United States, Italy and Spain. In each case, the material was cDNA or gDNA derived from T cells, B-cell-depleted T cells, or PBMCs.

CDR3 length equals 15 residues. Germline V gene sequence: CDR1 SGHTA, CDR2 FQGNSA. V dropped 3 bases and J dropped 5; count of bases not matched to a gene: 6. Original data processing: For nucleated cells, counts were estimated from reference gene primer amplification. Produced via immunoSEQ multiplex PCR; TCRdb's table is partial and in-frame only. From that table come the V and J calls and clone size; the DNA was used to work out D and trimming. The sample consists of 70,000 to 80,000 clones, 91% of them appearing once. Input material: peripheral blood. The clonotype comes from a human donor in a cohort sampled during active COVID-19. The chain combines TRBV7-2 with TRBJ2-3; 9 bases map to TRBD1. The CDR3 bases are TGTGCCAGCAGCTTCAGGACAGGGGAGGGAGATACGCAGTATTTT. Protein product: CASSFRTGEGDTQYF.